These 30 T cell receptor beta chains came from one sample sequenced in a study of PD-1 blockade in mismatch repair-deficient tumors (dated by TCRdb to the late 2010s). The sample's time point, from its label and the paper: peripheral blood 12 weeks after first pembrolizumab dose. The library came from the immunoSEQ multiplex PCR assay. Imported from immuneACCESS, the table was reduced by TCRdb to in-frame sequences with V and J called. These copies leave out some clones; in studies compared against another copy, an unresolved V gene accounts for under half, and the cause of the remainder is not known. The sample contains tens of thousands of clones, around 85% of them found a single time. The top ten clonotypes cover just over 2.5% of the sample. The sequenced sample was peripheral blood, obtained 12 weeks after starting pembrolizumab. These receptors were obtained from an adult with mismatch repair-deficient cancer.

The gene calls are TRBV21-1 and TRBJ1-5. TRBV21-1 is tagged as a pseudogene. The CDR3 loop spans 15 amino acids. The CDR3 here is CASSKDGGSNQPQHF. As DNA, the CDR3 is TGTGCCAGCAGCAAAGACGGGGGTAGCAATCAGCCCCAGCATTTT.

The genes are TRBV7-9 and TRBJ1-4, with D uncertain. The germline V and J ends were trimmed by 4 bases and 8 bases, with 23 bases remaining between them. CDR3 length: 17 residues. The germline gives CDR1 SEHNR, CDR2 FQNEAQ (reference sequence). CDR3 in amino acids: CASSSPIGISAPEKLFF. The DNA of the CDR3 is TGTGCCAGCAGCTCGCCAATAGGTATATCGGCGCCGGAAAAACTGTTTTTT.

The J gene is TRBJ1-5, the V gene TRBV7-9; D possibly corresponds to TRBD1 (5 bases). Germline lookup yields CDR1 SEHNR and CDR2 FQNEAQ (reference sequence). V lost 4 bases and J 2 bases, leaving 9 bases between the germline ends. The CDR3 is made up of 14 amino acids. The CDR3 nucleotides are TGTGCCAGCAGCTATCGGGACGGCAATCAGCCCCAGCATTTT. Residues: CASSYRDGNQPQHF. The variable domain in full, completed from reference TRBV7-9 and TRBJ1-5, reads DTGVSQNPRHKITKRGQNVTFRCDPISEHNRLYWYRQTLGQGPEFLTYFQNEAQLEKSRLLSDRFSAERPKGSFSTLEIQRTEQGDSAMYLCASSYRDGNQPQHFGDGTRLSIL.

The CDR3, as DNA: TGCGCCAGCAGCTTGGAGCTAGCTGCCCAGGAGACCCAGTACTTC. It specifies CASSLELAAQETQYF. The chain is built from TRBV5-1 and TRBJ2-5, with a tentative D call TRBD2 (5 bases). Germline-derived CDR1 and CDR2 are SGHRS and YFSETQ. The length of the CDR3 is 15 residues. Trimming took 0 bases from V and 5 from J, leaving 14 bases between them.

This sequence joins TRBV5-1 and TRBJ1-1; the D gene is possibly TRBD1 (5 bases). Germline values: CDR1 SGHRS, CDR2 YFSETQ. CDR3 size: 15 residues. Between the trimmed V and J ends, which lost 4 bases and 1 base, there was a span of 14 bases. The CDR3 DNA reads TGCGCCAGCAGCCCAAGGGTCACAGGGAACACTGAAGCTTTCTTT. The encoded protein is CASSPRVTGNTEAFF. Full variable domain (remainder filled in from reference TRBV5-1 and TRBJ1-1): KAGVTQTPRYLIKTRGQQVTLSCSPISGHRSVSWYQQTPGQGLQFLFEYFSETQRNKGNFPGRFSGRQFSNSRSEMNVSTLELGDSALYLCASSPRVTGNTEAFFGQGTRLTVV.

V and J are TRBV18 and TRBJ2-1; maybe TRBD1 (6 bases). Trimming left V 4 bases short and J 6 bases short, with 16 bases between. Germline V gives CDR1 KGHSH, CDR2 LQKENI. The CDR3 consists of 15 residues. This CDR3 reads CASSLFSGEINEQFF. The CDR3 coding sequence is TGTGCCAGCTCACTATTTTCAGGGGAGATCAATGAGCAGTTCTTC.

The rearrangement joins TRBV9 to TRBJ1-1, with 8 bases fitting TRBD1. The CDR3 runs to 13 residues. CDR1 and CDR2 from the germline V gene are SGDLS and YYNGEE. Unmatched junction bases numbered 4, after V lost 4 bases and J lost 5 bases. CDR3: CASSPGQVTEAFF. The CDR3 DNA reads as TGTGCCAGCAGCCCGGGACAGGTGACTGAAGCTTTCTTT.

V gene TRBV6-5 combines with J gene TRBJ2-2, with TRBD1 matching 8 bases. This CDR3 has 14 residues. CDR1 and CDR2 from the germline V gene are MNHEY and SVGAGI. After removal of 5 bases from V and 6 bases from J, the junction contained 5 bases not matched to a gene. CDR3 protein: CASSRTGTSGELFF. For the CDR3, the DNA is TGTGCCAGCAGTAGGACAGGGACATCCGGGGAGCTGTTTTTT.

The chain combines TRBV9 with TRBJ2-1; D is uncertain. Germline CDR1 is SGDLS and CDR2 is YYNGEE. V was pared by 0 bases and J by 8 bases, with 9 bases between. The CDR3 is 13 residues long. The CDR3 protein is CASSVGAEDEQFF. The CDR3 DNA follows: TGTGCCAGCAGCGTAGGGGCCGAGGATGAGCAGTTCTTC.

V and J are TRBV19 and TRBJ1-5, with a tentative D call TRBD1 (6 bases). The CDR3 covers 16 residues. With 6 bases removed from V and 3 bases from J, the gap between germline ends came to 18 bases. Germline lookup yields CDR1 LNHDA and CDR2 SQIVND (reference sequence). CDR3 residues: CASRHLRQASNQPQHF. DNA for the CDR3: TGTGCCAGTAGACACCTAAGACAGGCTTCCAATCAGCCCCAGCATTTT.

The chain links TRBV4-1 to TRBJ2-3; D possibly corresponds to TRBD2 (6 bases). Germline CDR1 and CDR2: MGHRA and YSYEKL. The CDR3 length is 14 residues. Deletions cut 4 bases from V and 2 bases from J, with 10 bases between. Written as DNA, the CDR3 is TGCGCCAGCAGCCCCGGGACTCACACAGATACGCAGTATTTT. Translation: CASSPGTHTDTQYF.

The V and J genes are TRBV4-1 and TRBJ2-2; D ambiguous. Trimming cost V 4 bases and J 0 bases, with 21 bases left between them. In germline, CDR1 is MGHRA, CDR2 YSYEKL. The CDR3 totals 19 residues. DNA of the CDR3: TGCGCCAGCAGCCCCACGGACCCCACTTTCCCCTCGAACACCGGGGAGCTGTTTTTT. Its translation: CASSPTDPTFPSNTGELFF.

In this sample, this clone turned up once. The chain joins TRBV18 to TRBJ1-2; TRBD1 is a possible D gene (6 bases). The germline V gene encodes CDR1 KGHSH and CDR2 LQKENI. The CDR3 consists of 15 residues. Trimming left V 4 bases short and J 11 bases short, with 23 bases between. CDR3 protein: CASSQTWGLKGEYTF. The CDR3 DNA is TGTGCCAGCTCACAAACCTGGGGACTCAAGGGGGAATACACCTTC.

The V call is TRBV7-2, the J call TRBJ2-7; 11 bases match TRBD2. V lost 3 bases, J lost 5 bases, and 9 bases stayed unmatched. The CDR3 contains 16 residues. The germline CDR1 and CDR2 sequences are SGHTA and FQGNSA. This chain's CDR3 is CASSLQGTSGFDEQYF. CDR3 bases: TGTGCCAGCAGCTTGCAGGGGACTAGCGGATTCGACGAGCAGTACTTC.

The CDR3 loop reads CASTLGVAGSSGDTQYF. CDR3 nucleotides: TGTGCCAGTACCCTCGGGGTAGCGGGAAGTTCCGGAGATACGCAGTATTTT. The chain combines TRBV19 with TRBJ2-3, with TRBD2 matching over 8 bases. Germline loops: CDR1 LNHDA, CDR2 SQIVND (reference sequence). V gave up 7 bases and J gave up 5 bases; unmatched junction bases: 17. The CDR3 covers 17 residues.

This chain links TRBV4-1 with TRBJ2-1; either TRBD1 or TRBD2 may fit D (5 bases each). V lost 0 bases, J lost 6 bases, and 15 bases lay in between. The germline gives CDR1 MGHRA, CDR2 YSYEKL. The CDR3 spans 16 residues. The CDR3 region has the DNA TGCGCCAGCAGCCAAGATGTGGGGGTTTGGTCCAATGAGCAGTTCTTC. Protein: CASSQDVGVWSNEQFF.

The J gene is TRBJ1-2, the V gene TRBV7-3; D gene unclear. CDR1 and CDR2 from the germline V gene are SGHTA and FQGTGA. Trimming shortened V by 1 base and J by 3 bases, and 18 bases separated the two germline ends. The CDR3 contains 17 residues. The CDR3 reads CASSLKVRGKKDYGYTF. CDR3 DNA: TGTGCCAGCAGCTTAAAGGTCCGGGGAAAAAAGGACTATGGCTACACCTTC.

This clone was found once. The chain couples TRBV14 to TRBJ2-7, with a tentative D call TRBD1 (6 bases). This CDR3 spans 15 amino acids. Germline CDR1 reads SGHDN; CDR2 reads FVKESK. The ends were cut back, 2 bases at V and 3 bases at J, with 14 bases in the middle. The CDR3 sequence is CASSQLQGRNYEQYF. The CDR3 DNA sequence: TGTGCCAGCAGCCAACTACAGGGAAGGAACTACGAGCAGTACTTC. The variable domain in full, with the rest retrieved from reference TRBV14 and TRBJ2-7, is EAGVTQFPSHSVIEKGQTVTLRCDPISGHDNLYWYRRVMGKEIKFLLHFVKESKQDESGMPNNRFLAERTGGTYSTLKVQPAELEDSGVYFCASSQLQGRNYEQYFGPGTRLTVT.

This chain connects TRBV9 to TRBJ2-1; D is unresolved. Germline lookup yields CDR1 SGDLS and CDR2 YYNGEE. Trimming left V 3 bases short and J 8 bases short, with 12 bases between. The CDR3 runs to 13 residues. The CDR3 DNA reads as TGTGCCAGCAGCGACCTTTCAGGCTATGAGCAGTTCTTC. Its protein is CASSDLSGYEQFF.

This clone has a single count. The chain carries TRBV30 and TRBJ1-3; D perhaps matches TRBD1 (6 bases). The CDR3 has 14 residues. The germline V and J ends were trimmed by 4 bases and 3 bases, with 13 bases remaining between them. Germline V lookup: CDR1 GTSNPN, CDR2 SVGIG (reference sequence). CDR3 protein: CAWNPGGGGNTIYF. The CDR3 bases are TGTGCCTGGAACCCCGGGGGCGGTGGAAACACCATATATTTT. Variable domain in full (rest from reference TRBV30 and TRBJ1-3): SQTIHQWPATLVQPVGSPLSLECTVEGTSNPNLYWYRQAAGRGLQLLFYSVGIGQISSEVPQNLSASRPQDRQFILSSKKLLLSDSGFYLCAWNPGGGGNTIYFGEGSWLTVV.

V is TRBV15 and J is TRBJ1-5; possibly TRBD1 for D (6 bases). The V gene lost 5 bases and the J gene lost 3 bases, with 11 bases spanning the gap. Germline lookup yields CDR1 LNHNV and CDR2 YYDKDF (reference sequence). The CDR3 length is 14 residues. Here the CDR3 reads CATSFKGVNQPQHF. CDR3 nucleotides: TGTGCCACCAGCTTTAAGGGGGTCAATCAGCCCCAGCATTTT.

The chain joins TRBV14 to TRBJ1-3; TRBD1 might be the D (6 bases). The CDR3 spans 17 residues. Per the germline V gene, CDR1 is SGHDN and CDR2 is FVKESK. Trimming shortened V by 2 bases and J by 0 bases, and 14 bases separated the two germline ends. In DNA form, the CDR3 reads TGTGCCAGCAGCCAACTCTCCGGACAGAGCTCTGGAAACACCATATATTTT. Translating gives CASSQLSGQSSGNTIYF.

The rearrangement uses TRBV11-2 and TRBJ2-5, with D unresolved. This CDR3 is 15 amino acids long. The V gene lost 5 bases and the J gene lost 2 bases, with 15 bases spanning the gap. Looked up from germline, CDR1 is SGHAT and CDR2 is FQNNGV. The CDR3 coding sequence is TGTGCCAGCAGCCTCCGACGAGCGAGACAAGAGACCCAGTACTTC. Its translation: CASSLRRARQETQYF.

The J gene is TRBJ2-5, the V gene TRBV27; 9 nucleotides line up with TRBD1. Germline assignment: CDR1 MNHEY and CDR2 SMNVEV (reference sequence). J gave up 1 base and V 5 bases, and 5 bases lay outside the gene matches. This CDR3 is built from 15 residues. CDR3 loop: CASSGWDRAQETQYF. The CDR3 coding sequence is TGTGCCAGCAGTGGGTGGGACAGGGCCCAAGAGACCCAGTACTTC.

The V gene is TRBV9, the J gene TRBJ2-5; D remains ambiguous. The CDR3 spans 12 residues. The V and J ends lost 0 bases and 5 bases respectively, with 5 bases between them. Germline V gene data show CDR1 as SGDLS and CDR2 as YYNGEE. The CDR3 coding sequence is TGTGCCAGCAGCGTAGGGTGGGAGACCCAGTACTTC. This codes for CASSVGWETQYF.

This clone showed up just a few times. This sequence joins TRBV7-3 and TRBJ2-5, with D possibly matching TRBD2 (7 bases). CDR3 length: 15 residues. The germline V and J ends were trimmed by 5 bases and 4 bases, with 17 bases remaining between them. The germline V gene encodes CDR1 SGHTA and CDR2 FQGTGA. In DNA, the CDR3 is TGTGCCAGCAGCCCCGGAGAGGGGGGGGGAGAGACCCAGTACTTC. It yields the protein CASSPGEGGGETQYF.

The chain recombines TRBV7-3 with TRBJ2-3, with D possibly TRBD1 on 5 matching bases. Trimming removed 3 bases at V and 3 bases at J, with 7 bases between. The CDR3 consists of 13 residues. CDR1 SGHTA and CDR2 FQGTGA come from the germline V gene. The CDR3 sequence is CASSFGATDTQYF. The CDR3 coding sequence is TGTGCCAGCAGCTTTGGGGCGACAGATACGCAGTATTTT.

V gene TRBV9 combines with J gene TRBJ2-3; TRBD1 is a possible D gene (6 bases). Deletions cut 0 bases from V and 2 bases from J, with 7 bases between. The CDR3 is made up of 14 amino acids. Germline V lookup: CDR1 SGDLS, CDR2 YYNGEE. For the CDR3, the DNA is TGTGCCAGCAGCGTAGAGGGGGACACAGATACGCAGTATTTT. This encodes CASSVEGDTDTQYF. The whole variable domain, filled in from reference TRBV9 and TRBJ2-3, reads DSGVTQTPKHLITATGQRVTLRCSPRSGDLSVYWYQQSLDQGLQFLIQYYNGEERAKGNILERFSAQQFPDLHSELNLSSLELGDSALYFCASSVEGDTDTQYFGPGTRLTVL.

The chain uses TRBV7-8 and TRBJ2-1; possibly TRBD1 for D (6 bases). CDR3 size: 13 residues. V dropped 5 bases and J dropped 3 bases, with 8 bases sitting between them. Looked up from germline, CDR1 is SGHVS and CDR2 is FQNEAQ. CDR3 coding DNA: TGTGCCAGCAGCCTGGACAGCTACAATGAGCAGTTCTTC. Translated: CASSLDSYNEQFF.

The CDR3 DNA sequence: TGTGCCAGCACAGCGGGACTTGGGAATGAGCAGTTCTTC. Amino acids: CASTAGLGNEQFF. This rearrangement joins TRBV6-6 to TRBJ2-1; 7 nucleotides agree with TRBD2. The germline CDR1 and CDR2 sequences are MNHNY and SVGAGI (reference sequence). Losses at the gene ends were 7 bases for V and 7 bases for J; bases not matched to a gene: 7. The CDR3 contains 13 residues.